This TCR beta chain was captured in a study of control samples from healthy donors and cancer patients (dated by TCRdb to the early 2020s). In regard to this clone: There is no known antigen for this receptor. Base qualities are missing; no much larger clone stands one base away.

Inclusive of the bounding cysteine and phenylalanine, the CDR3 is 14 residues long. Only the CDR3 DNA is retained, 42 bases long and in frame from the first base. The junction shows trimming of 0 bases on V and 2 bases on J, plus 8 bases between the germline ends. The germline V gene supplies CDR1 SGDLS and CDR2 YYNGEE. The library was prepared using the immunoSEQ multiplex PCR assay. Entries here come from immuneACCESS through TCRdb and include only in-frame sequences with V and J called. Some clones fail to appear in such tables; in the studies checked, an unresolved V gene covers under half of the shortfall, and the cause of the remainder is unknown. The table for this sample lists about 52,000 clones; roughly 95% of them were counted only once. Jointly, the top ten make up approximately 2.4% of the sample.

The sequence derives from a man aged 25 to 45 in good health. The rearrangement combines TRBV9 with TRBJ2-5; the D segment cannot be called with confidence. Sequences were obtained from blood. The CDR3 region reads CASSVGGLQETQYF. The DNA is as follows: TGTGCCAGCAGCGTAGGGGGTCTACAAGAGACCCAGTACTTC.